This T cell receptor (beta chain) comes out of a study of blood T cell repertoires in COVID-19. The overall study: Researchers got acute and convalescent COVID-19 samples from the United States, Italy and Spain.

CDR1 and CDR2 (germline): MNHEY, SMNVEV (reference sequence). J lost 2 bases, V lost 0 bases, and 11 bases had no gene match. This CDR3 contains 19 residues. Participant-given clinical history determined each cohort assignment. Clones were sequenced by immunoSEQ multiplex PCR, and TCRdb holds only the in-frame ones, with some missing. Among 140,000 to 150,000 clones, 84% were seen once, and the ten largest hold 5.5% to 7.5%. Specimen: PBMCs or T cells enriched from blood (not recorded which). V gene TRBV27 combines with J gene TRBJ1-5; 9 bases match TRBD1. This sequence originates from a woman in her forties or fifties who had been exposed to COVID-19. CDR3 sequence: CASSLSRGQGGYGNQPQHF. The CDR3 nucleotides read TGTGCCAGCAGTTTATCAAGGGGACAGGGAGGATATGGCAATCAGCCCCAGCATTTT.